This record concerns one TCR beta chain sequence. The V gene's germline CDR1 is GTSNPN and CDR2 SVGIG (reference sequence). The CDR3 totals 12 residues. Between the trimmed V and J ends, which lost 3 bases and 10 bases, there was a span of 13 bases. TCRdb keeps only in-frame clones here, not all; method: immunoSEQ multiplex PCR. The sample lists 120,000 to 150,000 clones, about four fifths occurring once. These data come from a study of blood T cell repertoires in COVID-19. The V and J genes are TRBV30 and TRBJ2-1; D is uncertain. This receptor was obtained from a woman aged 80 or over in a cohort sampled during active or convalescent COVID-19. Material: peripheral blood. Here the CDR3 reads CAWSRDNSEQFF. The CDR3 bases are TGTGCCTGGAGCCGAGACAACAGCGAGCAGTTCTTC.